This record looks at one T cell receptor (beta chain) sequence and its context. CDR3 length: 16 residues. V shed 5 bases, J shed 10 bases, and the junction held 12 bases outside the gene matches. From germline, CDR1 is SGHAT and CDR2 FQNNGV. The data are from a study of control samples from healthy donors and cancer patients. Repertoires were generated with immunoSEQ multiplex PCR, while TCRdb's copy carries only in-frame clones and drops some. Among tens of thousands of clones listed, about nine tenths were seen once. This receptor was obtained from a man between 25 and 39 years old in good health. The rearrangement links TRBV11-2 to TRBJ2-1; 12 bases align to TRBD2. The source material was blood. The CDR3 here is CASSKGRLAGAGEQFF. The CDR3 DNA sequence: TGTGCCAGCAGCAAAGGCCGACTAGCGGGAGCAGGAGAGCAGTTCTTC. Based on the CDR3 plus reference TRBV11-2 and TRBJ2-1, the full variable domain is EAGVAQSPRYKIIEKRQSVAFWCNPISGHATLYWYQQILGQGPKLLIQFQNNGVVDDSQLPKDRFSAERLKGVDSTLKIQPAKLEDSAVYLCASSKGRLAGAGEQFFGPGTRLTVL.